This T cell receptor beta chain was documented in a study of brain metastases from non-small cell lung cancer. Study-wide results and limits: Metastases had sparse T cells but largely shared repertoires with primaries. Brain metastases had lower T-cell infiltration than primary tumors. In about 60% of brain metastases, T-cell clones were expanded compared with matched primary tumors.

Germline CDR1 is LGHNA and CDR2 is YSLEER. The CDR3 extends over 14 amino acids. Trimming shortened V by 4 bases and J by 8 bases, and 14 bases separated the two germline ends. The assay was immunoSEQ multiplex PCR, and TCRdb's table has in-frame clones only and misses some. The sample has over 2,500 clones, roughly 90% seen once. On this clone itself: As yet, its antigen is unknown.

This clonotype was obtained from a donor at least 40 years old with non-small cell lung cancer. The sequenced sample consisted of primary lung tumor tissue. This chain joins TRBV4-3 and TRBJ1-4; D gene uncertain. CDR3 nucleotides: TGCGCCAGCAGCCCCCTCGGGGATGACGAAAAACTGTTTTTT. This encodes CASSPLGDDEKLFF.